Given below is one T cell receptor beta chain in context. Antigen specificity is unknown. The length of the CDR3 is 12 residues. CDR1 is MNHEY, CDR2 SVGAGI, per germline. V shed 4 bases, J shed 14 bases, and the junction held 10 bases outside the gene matches. TCRdb analysed the RT-PCR reads with MiXCR anew, one entry per CDR3 protein. Among 700,000 to 800,000 distinct CDR3 sequences listed, less than 20% were seen once. These data are taken from a study of response to subunit inactivated influenza vaccine. General study findings and limits: There was a suggestion from the authors that each seasonal influenza vaccination recruits few new T cells.

This rearrangement joins TRBV6-5 to TRBJ1-2, with 7 bases identical to TRBD1. This clonotype was sampled from a man aged 50 or older who received an inactivated influenza vaccine. This sample comprised PBMCs from blood, obtained about 5 days after vaccination. The CDR3 sequence is CASSSPRQGWTF. In nucleotides, the CDR3 is TGTGCCAGCAGTTCTCCCCGACAGGGTTGGACCTTC.